Shown below are 10 T cell receptor beta chains from a single sample sequenced in a study of cytomegalovirus exposure and HLA in healthy donors. Using immunoSEQ multiplex PCR, the repertoire was profiled, and TCRdb retains in-frame clones only, with some absent. The sample contains about 160,000 clones, 88% of which appear only once. The sample was PBMCs. These receptors were collected from a man younger than 35 in good health and CMV-seronegative.

The count of this clone is one. This chain uses TRBV18 with TRBJ1-3; no reliable D call. Germline CDR1 KGHSH, CDR2 LQKENI. V was pared by 6 bases and J by 0 bases, with 6 bases between. This CDR3 is 13 amino acids long. CDR3 sequence (DNA): TGTGCCAGCTCCCCTAGCTCTGGAAACACCATATATTTT. Its protein is CASSPSSGNTIYF.

V gene TRBV5-1 combines with J gene TRBJ1-2; no firm D call. The CDR3 contains 15 residues. V gave up 8 bases and J gave up 2 bases, with 19 bases separating them. Germline V CDR1 and CDR2: SGHRS, YFSETQ. The CDR3 DNA reads TGCGCCAGTCAGGAGGATACTCCTGGAAACTATGGCTACACCTTC. Translating it yields CASQEDTPGNYGYTF. The variable domain in full, with the rest retrieved from reference TRBV5-1 and TRBJ1-2, is KAGVTQTPRYLIKTRGQQVTLSCSPISGHRSVSWYQQTPGQGLQFLFEYFSETQRNKGNFPGRFSGRQFSNSRSEMNVSTLELGDSALYLCASQEDTPGNYGYTFGSGTRLTVV.

The chain combines TRBV2 with TRBJ1-4; 7 bases match TRBD1. Germline CDR1 reads SNHLY; CDR2 reads FYNNEI. The ends lost 5 bases at V and 5 bases at J; junction bases unmatched: 8. The CDR3 spans 15 residues. CDR3 amino acids: CASSSRTGMNEKLFF. The CDR3 DNA sequence: TGTGCCAGCAGTTCCCGGACAGGAATGAATGAAAAACTGTTTTTT.

The sample holds one count of this clone. This chain uses TRBV29-1 with TRBJ2-7, with TRBD1 identical over 7 bases. This CDR3 is built from 16 residues. The trim removed 2 bases at V and 5 bases at J, leaving 15 bases unmatched. Germline V gene sequence: CDR1 SQVTM, CDR2 ANQGSEA. This CDR3 reads CSVENRQGTSLDEQYF. The CDR3, as DNA: TGCAGCGTTGAAAACCGACAGGGTACATCTTTGGACGAGCAGTACTTC.

V and J are TRBV7-2 and TRBJ1-1, with D unclear. The CDR3 runs to 11 residues. The V end lost 7 bases, the J end lost 0 bases, and 3 bases lay between the germline ends. From germline, CDR1 is SGHTA and CDR2 FQGNSA. DNA of the CDR3: TGTGCCAGCACCATGAACACTGAAGCTTTCTTT. Amino acids: CASTMNTEAFF.

This clone occurred a few times. This chain joins TRBV11-2 and TRBJ1-6, with 7 bases fitting TRBD1. This CDR3 is built from 17 residues. Losses at the gene ends were 5 bases for V and 6 bases for J; bases not matched to a gene: 13. Germline CDR1 is SGHAT and CDR2 is FQNNGV. In DNA form, the CDR3 reads TGTGCCAGCAGCAGTAGGCCGGGACAGCGAATTAATTCACCCCTCCACTTT. This codes for CASSSRPGQRINSPLHF.

J is TRBJ1-1 and V is TRBV5-1; 8 bases fit TRBD1. The J segment lost 1 base and the V segment lost 7 bases, leaving 3 bases of the junction unmatched. The CDR3 extends over 13 amino acids. CDR1 and CDR2 from the germline V gene are SGHRS and YFSETQ. CDR3 amino acids: CASQTGGNTEAFF. DNA for the CDR3: TGCGCCAGCCAAACAGGGGGGAACACTGAAGCTTTCTTT.

This rearrangement joins TRBV5-6 to TRBJ2-1, with TRBD1 matching over 8 bases. CDR1 and CDR2 from the germline V gene are SGHDT and YYEEEE. The V segment lost 1 base and the J segment 4 bases; nucleotides outside the gene matches: 4. This CDR3 comprises 15 residues. This chain's CDR3 is CASSLTDREYNEQFF. In DNA, the CDR3 is TGTGCCAGCAGCTTGACGGACAGGGAGTACAATGAGCAGTTCTTC.

The CDR3 loop reads CASSLGGTDHEKLFF. For the CDR3, the DNA is TGTGCCAGCAGCTTAGGCGGGACAGATCATGAAAAACTGTTTTTT. The rearrangement links TRBV7-9 to TRBJ1-4; 7 bases line up with TRBD1. J was trimmed by 6 bases and V by 1 base; bases with no gene match: 5. Germline V gene data show CDR1 as SEHNR and CDR2 as FQNEAQ (reference sequence). This CDR3 contains 15 residues.

A few counts support this clone. The V and J genes are TRBV28 and TRBJ2-7; maybe TRBD1 (5 bases). Germline V gene lookup returns CDR1 MDHEN and CDR2 SYDVKM. The CDR3 totals 13 residues. The V end was cut by 6 bases, the J end by 5 bases, with 14 bases between. The CDR3 reads CASRRQGSDEQYV. For the CDR3, the DNA is TGTGCCAGCAGACGGCAGGGTAGTGACGAGCAGTACGTC.